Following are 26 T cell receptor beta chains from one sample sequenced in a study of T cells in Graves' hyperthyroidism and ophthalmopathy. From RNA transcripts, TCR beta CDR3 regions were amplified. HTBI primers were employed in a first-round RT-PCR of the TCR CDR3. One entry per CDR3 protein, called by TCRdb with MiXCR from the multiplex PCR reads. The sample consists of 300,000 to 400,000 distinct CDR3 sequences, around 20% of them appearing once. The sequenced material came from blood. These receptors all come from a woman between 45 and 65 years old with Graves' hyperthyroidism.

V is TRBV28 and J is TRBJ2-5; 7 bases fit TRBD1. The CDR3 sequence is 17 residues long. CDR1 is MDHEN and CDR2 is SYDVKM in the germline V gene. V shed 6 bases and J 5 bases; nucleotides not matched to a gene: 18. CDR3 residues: CASRGVTGTAHSETQYF. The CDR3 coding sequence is TGTGCCAGCAGAGGGGTTACCGGGACAGCCCATAGTGAGACCCAGTACTTC. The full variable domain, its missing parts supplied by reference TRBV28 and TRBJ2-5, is DVKVTQSSRYLVKRTGEKVFLECVQDMDHENMFWYRQDPGLGLRLIYFSYDVKMKEKGDIPEGYSVSREKKERFSLILESASTNQTSMYLCASRGVTGTAHSETQYFGPGTRLLVL.

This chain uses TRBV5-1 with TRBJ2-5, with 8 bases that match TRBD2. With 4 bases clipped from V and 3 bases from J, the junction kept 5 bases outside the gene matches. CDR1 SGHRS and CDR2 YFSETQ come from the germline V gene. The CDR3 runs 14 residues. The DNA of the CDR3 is TGCGCCAGCAGCCTACTGACTAGCGAAGAGACCCAGTACTTC. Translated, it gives CASSLLTSEETQYF.

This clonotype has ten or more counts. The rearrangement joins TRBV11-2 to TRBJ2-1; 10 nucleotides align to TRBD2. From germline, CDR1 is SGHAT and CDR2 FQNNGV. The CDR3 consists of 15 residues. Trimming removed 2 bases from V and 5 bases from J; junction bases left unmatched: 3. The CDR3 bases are TGTGCCAGCAGCTTAACAGCGGGGGGGCACAATGAGCAGTTCTTC. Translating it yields CASSLTAGGHNEQFF.

The CDR3 sequence: CAISSGGSYEQYF. CDR3 DNA: TGTGCCATCTCTAGCGGGGGCTCCTACGAGCAGTACTTC. The chain employs TRBV6-1 and TRBJ2-7; 10 nucleotides agree with TRBD2. CDR1 and CDR2 (germline): MNHNS, SASEGT. Losses at the gene ends were 10 bases for V and 0 bases for J; bases not matched to a gene: 3. The CDR3 runs 13 residues.

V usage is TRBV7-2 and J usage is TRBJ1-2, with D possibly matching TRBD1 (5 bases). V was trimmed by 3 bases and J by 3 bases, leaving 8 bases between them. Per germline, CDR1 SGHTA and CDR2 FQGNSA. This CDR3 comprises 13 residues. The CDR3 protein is CASSFDSDYGYTF. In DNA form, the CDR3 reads TGTGCCAGCAGCTTCGACAGCGACTATGGCTACACCTTC.

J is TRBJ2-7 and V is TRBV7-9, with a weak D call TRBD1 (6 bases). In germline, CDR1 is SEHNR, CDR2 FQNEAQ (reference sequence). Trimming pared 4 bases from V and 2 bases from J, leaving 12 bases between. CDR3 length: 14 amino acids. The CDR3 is CASSSDRQAYEQYF. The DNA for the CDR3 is TGTGCCAGCAGCTCTGACAGACAGGCCTACGAGCAGTACTTC. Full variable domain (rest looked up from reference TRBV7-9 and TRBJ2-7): DTGVSQNPRHKITKRGQNVTFRCDPISEHNRLYWYRQTLGQGPEFLTYFQNEAQLEKSRLLSDRFSAERPKGSFSTLEIQRTEQGDSAMYLCASSSDRQAYEQYFGPGTRLTVT.

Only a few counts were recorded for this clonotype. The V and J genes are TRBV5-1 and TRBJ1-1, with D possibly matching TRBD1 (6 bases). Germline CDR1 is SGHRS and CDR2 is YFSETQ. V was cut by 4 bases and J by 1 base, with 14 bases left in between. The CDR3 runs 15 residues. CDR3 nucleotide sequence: TGCGCCAGCAGCGGCAGGGGAGGCAGGAACACTGAAGCTTTCTTT. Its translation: CASSGRGGRNTEAFF.

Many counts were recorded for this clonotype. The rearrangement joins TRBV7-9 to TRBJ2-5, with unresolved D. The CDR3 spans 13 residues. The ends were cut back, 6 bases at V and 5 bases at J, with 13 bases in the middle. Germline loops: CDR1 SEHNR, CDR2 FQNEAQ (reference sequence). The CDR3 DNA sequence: TGTGCCAGCAGGGCCCCCCCTGGGGAGACCCAGTACTTC. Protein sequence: CASRAPPGETQYF.

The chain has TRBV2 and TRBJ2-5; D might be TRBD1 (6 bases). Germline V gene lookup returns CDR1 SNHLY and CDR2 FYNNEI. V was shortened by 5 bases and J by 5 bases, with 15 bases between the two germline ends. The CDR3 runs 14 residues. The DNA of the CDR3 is TGTGCCAGCAGTCCTCCAGGGACATGGGAGACCCAGTACTTC. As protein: CASSPPGTWETQYF. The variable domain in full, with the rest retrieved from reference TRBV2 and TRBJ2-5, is EPEVTQTPSHQVTQMGQEVILRCVPISNHLYFYWYRQILGQKVEFLVSFYNNEISEKSEIFDDQFSVERPDGSNFTLKIRSTKLEDSAMYFCASSPPGTWETQYFGPGTRLLVL.

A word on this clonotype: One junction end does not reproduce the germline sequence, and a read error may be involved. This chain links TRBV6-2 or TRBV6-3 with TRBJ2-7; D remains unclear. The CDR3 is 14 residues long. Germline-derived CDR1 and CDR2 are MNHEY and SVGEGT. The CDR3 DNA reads TGTGCCAGCACCTTCCCCGGGTCTTCCTTCGAGCAGTACTTC. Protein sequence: CASTFPGSSFEQYF.

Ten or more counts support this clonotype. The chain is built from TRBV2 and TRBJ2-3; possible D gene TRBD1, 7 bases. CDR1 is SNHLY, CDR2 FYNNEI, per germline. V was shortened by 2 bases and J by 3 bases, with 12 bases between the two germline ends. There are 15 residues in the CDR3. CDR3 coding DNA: TGTGCCAGCAGTGAACAGGGGGGAGGAACAGATACGCAGTATTTT. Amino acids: CASSEQGGGTDTQYF. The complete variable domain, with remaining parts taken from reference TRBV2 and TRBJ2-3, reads EPEVTQTPSHQVTQMGQEVILRCVPISNHLYFYWYRQILGQKVEFLVSFYNNEISEKSEIFDDQFSVERPDGSNFTLKIRSTKLEDSAMYFCASSEQGGGTDTQYFGPGTRLTVL.

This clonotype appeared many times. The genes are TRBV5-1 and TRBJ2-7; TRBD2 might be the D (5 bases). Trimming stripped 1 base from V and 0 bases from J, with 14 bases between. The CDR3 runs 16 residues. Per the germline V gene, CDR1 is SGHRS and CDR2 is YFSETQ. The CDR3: CASSLFSRGSSYEQYF. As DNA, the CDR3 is TGCGCCAGCAGCTTGTTTTCTCGGGGAAGCTCCTACGAGCAGTACTTC.

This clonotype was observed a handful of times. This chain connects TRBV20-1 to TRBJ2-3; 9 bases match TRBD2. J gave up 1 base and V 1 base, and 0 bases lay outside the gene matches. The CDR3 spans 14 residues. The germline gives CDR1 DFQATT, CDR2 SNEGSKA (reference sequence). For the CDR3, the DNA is TGCAGTGCTAGAGGGACTAGCGGCACAGATACGCAGTATTTT. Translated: CSARGTSGTDTQYF.

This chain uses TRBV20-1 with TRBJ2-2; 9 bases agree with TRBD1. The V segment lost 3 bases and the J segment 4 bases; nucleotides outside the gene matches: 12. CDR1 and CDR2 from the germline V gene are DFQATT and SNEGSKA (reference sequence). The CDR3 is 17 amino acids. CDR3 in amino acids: CSASPTGTGLFTGELFF. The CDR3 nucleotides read TGCAGTGCTAGCCCCACCGGGACAGGGCTTTTCACCGGGGAGCTGTTTTTT.

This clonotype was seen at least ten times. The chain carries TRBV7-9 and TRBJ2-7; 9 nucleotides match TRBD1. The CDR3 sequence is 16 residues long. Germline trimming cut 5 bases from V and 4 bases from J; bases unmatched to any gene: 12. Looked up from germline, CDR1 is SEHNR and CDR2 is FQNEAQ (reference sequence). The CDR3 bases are TGTGCCAGCAGCCCCCCCCCCCGGACAGGGGCTTACGAGCAGTACTTC. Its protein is CASSPPPRTGAYEQYF.

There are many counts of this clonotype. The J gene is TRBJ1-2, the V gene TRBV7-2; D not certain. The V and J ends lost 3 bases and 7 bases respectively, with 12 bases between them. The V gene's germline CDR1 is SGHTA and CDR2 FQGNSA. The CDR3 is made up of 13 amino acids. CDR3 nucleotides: TGTGCCAGCAGCTTTTACCTTCGGACTGGCTACACCTTC. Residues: CASSFYLRTGYTF. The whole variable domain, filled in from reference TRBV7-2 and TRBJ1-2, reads GAGVSQSPSNKVTEKGKDVELRCDPISGHTALYWYRQSLGQGLEFLIYFQGNSAPDKSGLPSDRFSAERTGGSVSTLTIQRTQQEDSAVYLCASSFYLRTGYTFGSGTRLTVV.

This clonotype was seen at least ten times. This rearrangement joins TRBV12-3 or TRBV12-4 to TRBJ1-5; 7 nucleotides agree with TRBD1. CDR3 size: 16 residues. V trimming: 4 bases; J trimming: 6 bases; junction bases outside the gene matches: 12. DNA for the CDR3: TGTGCCAGCAGTTACCATTCTGGGCAGGGGGGTCAGCCCCAGCATTTT. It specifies CASSYHSGQGGQPQHF.

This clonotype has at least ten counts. The chain's CDR3 is CASSGWDGNSGETQYF. The CDR3 DNA reads TGTGCCAGCAGCGGGTGGGACGGGAACTCCGGGGAGACCCAGTACTTC. The V gene is TRBV5-8, the J gene TRBJ2-5; perhaps D is TRBD1 or TRBD2 (5 bases each). V was trimmed by 4 bases and J by 5 bases, leaving 21 bases between them. CDR1 SGHTS and CDR2 YDEGEE come from the germline V gene. CDR3 length equals 16 residues.

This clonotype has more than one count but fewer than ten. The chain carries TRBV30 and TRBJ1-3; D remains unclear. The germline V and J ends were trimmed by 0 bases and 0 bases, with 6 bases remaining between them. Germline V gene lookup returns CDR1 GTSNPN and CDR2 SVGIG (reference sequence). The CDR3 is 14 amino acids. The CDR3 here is CAWSVTTSGNTIYF. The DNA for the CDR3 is TGTGCCTGGAGTGTAACGACCTCTGGAAACACCATATATTTT.

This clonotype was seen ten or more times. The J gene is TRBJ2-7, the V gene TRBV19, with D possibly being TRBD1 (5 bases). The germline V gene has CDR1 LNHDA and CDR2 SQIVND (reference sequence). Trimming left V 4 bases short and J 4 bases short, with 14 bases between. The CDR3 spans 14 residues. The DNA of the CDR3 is TGTGCCAGTAGTAGGGTCAGGGTGAGTTACGAGCAGTACTTC. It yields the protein CASSRVRVSYEQYF.

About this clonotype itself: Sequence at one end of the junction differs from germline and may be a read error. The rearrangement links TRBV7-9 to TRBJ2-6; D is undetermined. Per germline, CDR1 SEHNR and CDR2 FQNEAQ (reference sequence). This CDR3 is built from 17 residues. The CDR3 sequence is CPSSVGPGRSGANVLTF. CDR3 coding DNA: TGTCCCAGCAGCGTAGGACCCGGAAGATCTGGGGCCAACGTCCTGACTTTC.

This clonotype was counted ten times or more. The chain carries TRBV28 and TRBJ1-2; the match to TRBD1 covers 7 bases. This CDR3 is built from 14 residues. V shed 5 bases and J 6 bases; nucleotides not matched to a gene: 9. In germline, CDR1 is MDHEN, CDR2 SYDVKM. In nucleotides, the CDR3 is TGTGCCAGCAGTCCCCAGACAGGGTATCATGGCTACACCTTC. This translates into CASSPQTGYHGYTF.

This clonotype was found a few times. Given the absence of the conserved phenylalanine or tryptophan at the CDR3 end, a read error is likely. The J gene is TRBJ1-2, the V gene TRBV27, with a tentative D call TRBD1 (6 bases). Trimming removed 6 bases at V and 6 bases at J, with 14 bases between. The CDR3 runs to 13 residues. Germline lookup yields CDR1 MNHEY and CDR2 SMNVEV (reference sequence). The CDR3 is CASSPTGFNGYTL. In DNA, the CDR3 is TGTGCCAGCAGCCCCACAGGGTTCAATGGCTACACCCTC.

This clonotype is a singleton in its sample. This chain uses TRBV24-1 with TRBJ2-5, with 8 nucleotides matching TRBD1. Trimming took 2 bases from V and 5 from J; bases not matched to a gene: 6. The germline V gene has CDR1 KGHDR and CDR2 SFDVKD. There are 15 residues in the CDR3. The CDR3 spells CATSDSGTGEETQYF. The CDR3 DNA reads TGTGCCACCAGTGATTCCGGGACAGGAGAGGAGACCCAGTACTTC.

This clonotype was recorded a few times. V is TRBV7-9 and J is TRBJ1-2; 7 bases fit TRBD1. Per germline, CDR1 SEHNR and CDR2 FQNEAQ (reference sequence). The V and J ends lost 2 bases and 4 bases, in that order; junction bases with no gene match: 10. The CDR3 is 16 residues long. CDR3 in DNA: TGTGCCAGCAGCTTAATGGTCGGCAGGGGGAGCTATGGCTACACCTTC. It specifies CASSLMVGRGSYGYTF.

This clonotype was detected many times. Here the CDR3 DNA reads TGTGCCAGCAGAAGACAGGGGGTCAATGAGCAGTTCTTC. Its protein product is CASRRQGVNEQFF. The V and J genes are TRBV6-2 or TRBV6-3 and TRBJ2-1; TRBD1 agrees at 9 bases. The V and J ends lost 6 bases and 6 bases, in that order; junction bases with no gene match: 3. Germline V gene sequence: CDR1 MNHEY, CDR2 SVGEGT. This CDR3 has 13 residues.